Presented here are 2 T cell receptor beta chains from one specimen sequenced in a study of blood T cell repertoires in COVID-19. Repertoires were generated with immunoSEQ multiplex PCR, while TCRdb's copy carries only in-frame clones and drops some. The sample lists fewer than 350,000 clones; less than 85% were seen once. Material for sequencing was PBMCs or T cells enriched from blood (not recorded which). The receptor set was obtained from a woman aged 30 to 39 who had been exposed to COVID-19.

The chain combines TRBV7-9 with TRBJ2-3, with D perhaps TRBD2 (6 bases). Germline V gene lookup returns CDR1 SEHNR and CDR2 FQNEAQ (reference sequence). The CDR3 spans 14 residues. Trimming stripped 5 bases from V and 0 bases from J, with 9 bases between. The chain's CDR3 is CASSRDFSTDTQYF. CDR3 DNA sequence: TGTGCCAGCAGCCGGGACTTTAGCACAGATACGCAGTATTTT.

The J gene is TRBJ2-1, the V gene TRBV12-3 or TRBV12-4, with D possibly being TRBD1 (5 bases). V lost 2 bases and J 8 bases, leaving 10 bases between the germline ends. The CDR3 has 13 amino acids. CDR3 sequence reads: CASSLWGRDEQFF. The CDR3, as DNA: TGTGCCAGCAGTTTATGGGGCAGGGATGAGCAGTTCTTC.